Sequencing of this T cell receptor (beta chain) was carried out in a study of cytomegalovirus exposure and HLA in healthy donors. The length of the CDR3 is 13 residues. The V gene's germline CDR1 is MNHEY and CDR2 SVGAGI. The V end lost 4 bases, the J end lost 5 bases, and 12 bases lay between the germline ends. The PCR used 60 Vbeta and 13 Jbeta primers. Authors' data handling: A follow-up analysis tallied 70 million to 80 million unique TCR beta chains, roughly 9.9 million shared. Sequencing was performed with immunoSEQ multiplex PCR; in TCRdb, only in-frame clones are kept and a portion is missing. V and J calls and clone size are those listed in that table; D and trimming were worked out from the DNA. Of under 150,000 clones detected, about four fifths appear once; the ten largest clones hold approximately 2.4%.

This TCR was sampled from a male donor in good health and CMV-seronegative. This chain joins TRBV6-5 and TRBJ2-7, with TRBD2 as a possible D gene (6 bases). The sample comprised PBMCs. CDR3 coding DNA: TGTGCCAGCAGTTGGTCAGGGAGGCACGAGCAGTACTTC. It codes for CASSWSGRHEQYF.